This T cell receptor beta chain was identified in a study of prognosis after radiotherapy for stage I lung cancer. Whole-study context: While over 5 patients had squamous cell carcinoma tumors, the tumors of roughly 13 were adenocarcinoma. Radiotherapy was followed by distant metastases in a handful of patients, which appeared at a median of 7 months; 15 patients showed no significant progression.

This clonotype was counted a single time. A junction end diverges from the germline sequence, so it may reflect a read error. With two-round multiplex PCR, TCR beta CDR3 sequences were amplified from genomic DNA. With primers specific to each TRBV and TRBJ gene, the first-round PCR was performed. One entry per CDR3 protein results from TCRdb running MiXCR on the multiplex PCR reads. The profile shows around 13,000 distinct CDR3 sequences, just under 30% of them singletons. Germline-derived CDR1 and CDR2 are SGHAT and FQNNGV. The CDR3 is 13 residues long. Sample: PBMCs, taken before or after stereotactic body radiation therapy (not recorded which). This clonotype originated in a donor over 45 with non-small cell lung cancer. The V gene is TRBV11-2, the J gene TRBJ2-1, with 7 bases lining up with TRBD1. The DNA for the CDR3 is TGTGCCAGAAGCTTTACAGGGGACGATGAGCAGTTCTTC. This encodes CARSFTGDDEQFF.